This section outlines one TCR beta chain sequence together with its context. This sample was taken from a study of beta chain features in type 1 diabetes. cDNA synthesis used the whole RNA isolate, giving expressed TCRB sequences. TCRdb's copy holds only in-frame clones and misses some; the assay was immunoSEQ multiplex PCR. The sample has under 800,000 clones; 15% to 18% are singletons. The source material was naive CD4+ T cells from blood. The receptor's source is a man younger than 35 in good health.

The CDR3 region is CASSLSPGARDTQYF. CDR3 nucleotide sequence: TGTGCCAGCAGCTTAAGCCCAGGGGCACGAGATACGCAGTATTTT. The chain combines TRBV7-3 with TRBJ2-3; a possible D gene is TRBD1 (6 bases). The germline V gene encodes CDR1 SGHTA and CDR2 FQGTGA. Trimming pared 1 base from V and 5 bases from J, leaving 13 bases between. The CDR3 consists of 15 residues.